A single sample gave rise to the 4 T cell receptor beta chains below, sequenced in a study of immune characterization of retroperitoneal liposarcoma. In TCRdb, the PCR reads were re-called with MiXCR into one record per CDR3 protein. The repertoire holds fewer than 14,000 distinct CDR3 sequences, with around 28% as singletons. Sequencing was done on a sample of tumor tissue. The receptors stem from a male donor with retroperitoneal liposarcoma.

This clonotype has ten or more counts. The CDR3 DNA sequence: TGTGCCAGCAGCACAAGCCGGGGGACAGCTAAAGGGGAGCAGTTCTTC. It translates to CASSTSRGTAKGEQFF. The chain links TRBV11-2 to TRBJ2-1; a weak D match, TRBD1 (7 bases). V was shortened by 5 bases and J by 10 bases, with 24 bases between the two germline ends. This CDR3 contains 16 residues. Germline loops: CDR1 SGHAT, CDR2 FQNNGV.

With respect to this clonotype: This could be a read error, since a much larger clone is one nucleotide away. V usage is TRBV6-1 and J usage is TRBJ2-1; 11 bases agree with TRBD2. The DNA end is a closer match to TRBJ2-7, so the J assignment may be wrong. This CDR3 is built from 13 residues. The germline gives CDR1 MNHNS, CDR2 SASEGT. CDR3 DNA sequence: TGTGCCACCGCCACTAGCGGGGGCAATGAGCAGTACTTC. Protein: CATATSGGNEQYF.

Within the sample, this clonotype is medium-sized. The chain links TRBV10-3 to TRBJ2-3, with TRBD2 matching 9 bases. Trimming at V came to 10 bases and at J to 3 bases, leaving 5 bases not matched to a gene. Germline V CDR1 and CDR2: ENHRY, SYGVKD. This CDR3 has 13 amino acids. The CDR3 DNA reads TGTGCCACCAAAGGACTAGCGACAGATACGCAGTATTTT. It translates to CATKGLATDTQYF.

This clonotype was recorded only once. The V and J genes are TRBV6-6 and TRBJ2-1; 11 bases agree with TRBD2. The CDR3 covers 15 residues. V lost 6 bases and J lost 5; bases outside the gene matches: 6. In germline, CDR1 is MNHNY, CDR2 SVGAGI (reference sequence). This CDR3 is CASREIAGGNNEQFF. The CDR3 nucleotides are TGTGCCAGCAGAGAGATAGCGGGAGGGAACAATGAGCAGTTCTTC.